One and the same sample provided the 17 T cell receptor beta chains below, sequenced in a study of PD-1 blockade in mismatch repair-deficient tumors. Profiling relied on immunoSEQ multiplex PCR, and the TCRdb table lists in-frame clones only, not all of them. The table lists around 40,000 clones, 80% to 90% of them singletons. The material was peripheral blood, obtained 76 weeks after starting pembrolizumab. These receptors were taken from an adult with mismatch repair-deficient cancer.

This clone was seen just once. The chain has TRBV14 and TRBJ1-1; TRBD1 aligns across 10 bases. The J segment lost 2 bases and the V segment lost 1 base, leaving 7 bases of the junction unmatched. Germline CDR1 reads SGHDN; CDR2 reads FVKESK. The CDR3 runs to 17 residues. CDR3 DNA: TGTGCCAGCAGCCAAGCTCCGGGACAGGGGTCCAACACTGAAGCTTTCTTT. Amino acids: CASSQAPGQGSNTEAFF. Supplemented by reference TRBV14 and TRBJ1-1, the full variable domain reads EAGVTQFPSHSVIEKGQTVTLRCDPISGHDNLYWYRRVMGKEIKFLLHFVKESKQDESGMPNNRFLAERTGGTYSTLKVQPAELEDSGVYFCASSQAPGQGSNTEAFFGQGTRLTVV.

The CDR3 is CASRSRDRSDEQFF. Here the CDR3 DNA reads TGTGCCAGCAGGAGCCGGGACAGGAGCGATGAGCAGTTCTTC. The chain recombines TRBV6-6 with TRBJ2-1, with 8 bases lining up with TRBD1. Germline loops: CDR1 MNHNY, CDR2 SVGAGI (reference sequence). V lost 6 bases and J lost 8; bases outside the gene matches: 9. This CDR3 has 14 amino acids.

The chain couples TRBV5-4 to TRBJ2-7; D is undetermined. The CDR3 runs 15 residues. CDR1 and CDR2 from the germline V gene are SGHNT and YYREEE (reference sequence). V lost 4 bases and J lost 2, with 16 bases in between. CDR3 in amino acids: CASSDRTENTYEQYF. The CDR3 DNA reads as TGTGCCAGCAGCGATAGGACGGAAAATACCTACGAGCAGTACTTC.

The chain uses TRBV27 and TRBJ2-3, with TRBD2 matching over 7 bases. The germline gives CDR1 MNHEY, CDR2 SMNVEV (reference sequence). V trimming: 3 bases; J trimming: 2 bases; junction bases outside the gene matches: 5. CDR3 length: 15 amino acids. CDR3 sequence reads: CASSLGAGVTDTQYF. CDR3 DNA sequence: TGTGCCAGCAGTTTGGGCGCGGGGGTCACAGATACGCAGTATTTT.

The chain has TRBV20-1 and TRBJ2-7; D is undetermined. There are 11 residues in the CDR3. CDR1 and CDR2 from the germline V gene are DFQATT and SNEGSKA (reference sequence). The V gene lost 3 bases and the J gene lost 4 bases, with 7 bases spanning the gap. The CDR3 nucleotides are TGCAGTGCTAGCGGCGCTTACGAGCAGTACTTC. Encoded protein: CSASGAYEQYF.

The rearrangement links TRBV10-1 to TRBJ2-5; D not resolved. V was clipped by 2 bases and J by 5 bases, with 6 bases between them. This CDR3 contains 12 residues. Germline V lookup: CDR1 WNHNN, CDR2 SYGVQD (reference sequence). The CDR3 protein is CASSESRETQYF. The DNA of the CDR3 is TGCGCCAGCAGTGAGAGTCGGGAGACCCAGTACTTC.

The V call is TRBV29-1, the J call TRBJ2-2, with 10 bases lining up with TRBD2. Germline CDR1 SQVTM, CDR2 ANQGSEA. This CDR3 has 14 residues. V was clipped by 5 bases and J by 3 bases; unmatched bases: 3. The CDR3 loop reads CSVSSGGYTGELFF. The CDR3 DNA follows: TGCAGCGTTTCTAGCGGGGGCTACACCGGGGAGCTGTTTTTT.

V is TRBV9 and J is TRBJ2-2, with 8 bases that match TRBD2. Trimming removed 3 bases from V and 6 bases from J; junction bases left unmatched: 7. CDR3 size: 15 residues. Germline values: CDR1 SGDLS, CDR2 YYNGEE. CDR3 in DNA: TGTGCCAGCAGCGAGACGGGAGGGTATCCCGGGGAGCTGTTTTTT. This gives the protein CASSETGGYPGELFF.

The chain joins TRBV7-3 to TRBJ2-1; D uncertain. Trimming took off 5 bases at V and 7 bases at J, with 12 bases between the two ends. This CDR3 comprises 13 residues. CDR1 and CDR2 from the germline V gene are SGHTA and FQGTGA. The CDR3 DNA sequence: TGTGCCAGCAGCCCAAGTGTGTCTAATGAGCAGTTCTTC. Translating gives CASSPSVSNEQFF.

This clone was observed once. This chain joins TRBV4-1 and TRBJ2-7; D gene uncertain. The germline V gene has CDR1 MGHRA and CDR2 YSYEKL. The CDR3 runs to 14 residues. The ends were cut back, 0 bases at V and 0 bases at J, with 6 bases in the middle. The CDR3 loop reads CASSQDLASYEQYF. The CDR3 DNA reads TGCGCCAGCAGCCAAGATCTGGCCTCCTACGAGCAGTACTTC.

The rearrangement joins TRBV5-4 to TRBJ1-2, with D possibly TRBD1 on 6 matching bases. V lost 4 bases to trimming and J lost 6 bases, with 10 bases between them. The CDR3 contains 12 residues. CDR1 is SGHNT and CDR2 is YYREEE in the germline V gene (reference sequence). CDR3 region: CASSVAGDGYTF. The CDR3 DNA reads as TGTGCCAGCAGCGTGGCAGGGGATGGCTACACCTTC.

The chain recombines TRBV6-6 with TRBJ2-3; the match to TRBD2 covers 8 bases. The CDR3 sequence is 12 residues long. Per the germline V gene, CDR1 is MNHNY and CDR2 is SVGAGI (reference sequence). V lost 5 bases and J lost 6; bases outside the gene matches: 1. CDR3 DNA: TGTGCCAGCAGTCCGGGGGGGGATACGCAGTATTTT. Its translation is CASSPGGDTQYF.

The gene calls are TRBV2 and TRBJ2-2, with 9 bases matching TRBD2. The CDR3 is 13 amino acids. Trimming cost V 9 bases and J 3 bases; bases outside gene matches: 2. CDR1 is SNHLY, CDR2 FYNNEI, per germline. CDR3 nucleotides: TGTGCCAGGACTAGCGGAGACACCGGGGAGCTGTTTTTT. Its translation: CARTSGDTGELFF.

CDR3 DNA sequence: TGTGCCAGCAGCTTAGATGGTCTAGATGAGCAGTTCTTC. Translation gives CASSLDGLDEQFF. V usage is TRBV11-3 and J usage is TRBJ2-1; D uncertain. CDR1 is SGHNT, CDR2 YENEEA, per germline. The V gene lost 0 bases and the J gene lost 8 bases, with 8 bases spanning the gap. The CDR3 is made up of 13 amino acids.

The rearrangement uses TRBV30 and TRBJ1-1; no reliable D call. The CDR3 extends over 13 amino acids. Germline V gene sequence: CDR1 GTSNPN, CDR2 SVGIG (reference sequence). Deletions cut 0 bases from V and 4 bases from J, with 9 bases between. This CDR3 is CAWSVQPGTEAFF. CDR3 DNA: TGTGCCTGGAGTGTTCAGCCGGGCACTGAAGCTTTCTTT.

The chain combines TRBV5-8 with TRBJ1-4; a weak D match, TRBD1 (5 bases). Trimming stripped 7 bases from V and 4 bases from J, with 20 bases between. Germline V gene sequence: CDR1 SGHTS, CDR2 YDEGEE. CDR3 length: 16 residues. For the CDR3, the DNA is TGTGCCAGCGCTACTCTTCGAGCGGGGCTTAATGAAAAACTGTTTTTT. It encodes CASATLRAGLNEKLFF.

This chain joins TRBV6-1 and TRBJ2-7; possible D gene TRBD1, 5 bases. CDR1 and CDR2 (germline): MNHNS, SASEGT. This CDR3 has 15 amino acids. Trimming stripped 3 bases from V and 4 bases from J, with 16 bases between. The CDR3 bases are TGTGCCAGCAGTGATCTCGGCAGGGATGGTTACGAGCAGTACTTC. Residues: CASSDLGRDGYEQYF.